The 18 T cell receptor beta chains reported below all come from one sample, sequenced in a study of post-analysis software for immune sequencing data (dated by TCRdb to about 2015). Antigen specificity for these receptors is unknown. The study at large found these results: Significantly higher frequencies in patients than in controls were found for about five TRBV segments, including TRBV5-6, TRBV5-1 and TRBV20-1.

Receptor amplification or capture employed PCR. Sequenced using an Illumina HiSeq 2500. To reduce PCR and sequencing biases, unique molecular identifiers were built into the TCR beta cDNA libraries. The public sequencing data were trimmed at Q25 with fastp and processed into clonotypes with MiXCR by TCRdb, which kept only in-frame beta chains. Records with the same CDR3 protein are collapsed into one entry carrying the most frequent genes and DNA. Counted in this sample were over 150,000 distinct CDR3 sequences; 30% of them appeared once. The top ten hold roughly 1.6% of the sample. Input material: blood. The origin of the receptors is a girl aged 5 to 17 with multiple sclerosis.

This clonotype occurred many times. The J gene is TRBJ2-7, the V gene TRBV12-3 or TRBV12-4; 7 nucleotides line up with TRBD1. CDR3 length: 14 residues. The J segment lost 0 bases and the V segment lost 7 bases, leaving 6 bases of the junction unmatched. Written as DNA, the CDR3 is TGTGCCAGCATGAGGGGACAGAGCTCCTACGAGCAGTACTTC. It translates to CASMRGQSSYEQYF.

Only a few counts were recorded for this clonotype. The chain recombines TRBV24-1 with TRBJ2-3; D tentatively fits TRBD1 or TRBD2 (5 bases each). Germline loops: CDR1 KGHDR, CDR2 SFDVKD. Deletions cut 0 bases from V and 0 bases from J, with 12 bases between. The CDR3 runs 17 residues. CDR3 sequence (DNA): TGTGCCACCAGTGATTTGGCGTTGGGGACCAGCACAGATACGCAGTATTTT. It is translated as CATSDLALGTSTDTQYF.

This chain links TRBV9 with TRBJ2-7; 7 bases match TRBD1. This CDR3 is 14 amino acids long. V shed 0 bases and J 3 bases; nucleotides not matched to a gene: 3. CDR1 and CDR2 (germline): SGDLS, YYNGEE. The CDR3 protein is CASSVGQGDYEQYF. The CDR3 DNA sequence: TGTGCCAGCAGCGTAGGGCAGGGGGACTACGAGCAGTACTTC.

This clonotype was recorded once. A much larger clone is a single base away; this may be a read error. CDR3 residues: CASSFAAAQGTQYF. DNA of the CDR3: TGTGCCAGCAGCTTCGCGGCAGCACAAGGGACCCAGTACTTC. The chain employs TRBV7-2 and TRBJ2-5; D gene unclear. Germline values: CDR1 SGHTA, CDR2 FQGNSA. This CDR3 has 14 amino acids.

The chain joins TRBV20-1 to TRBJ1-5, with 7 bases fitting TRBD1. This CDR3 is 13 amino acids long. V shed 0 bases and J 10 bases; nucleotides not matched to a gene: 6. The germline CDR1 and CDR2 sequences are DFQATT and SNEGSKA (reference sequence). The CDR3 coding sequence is TGCAGTGCTAGAGATCAGGGGGATCGACCCCAGCATTTT. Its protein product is CSARDQGDRPQHF.

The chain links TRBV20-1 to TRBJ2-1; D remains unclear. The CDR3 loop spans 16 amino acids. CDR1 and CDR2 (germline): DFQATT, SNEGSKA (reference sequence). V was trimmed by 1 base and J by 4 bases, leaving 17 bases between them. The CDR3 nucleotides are TGCAGTGCTAGAGGCCCAGTAGGTGTAGGTTACAATGAGCAGTTCTTC. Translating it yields CSARGPVGVGYNEQFF.

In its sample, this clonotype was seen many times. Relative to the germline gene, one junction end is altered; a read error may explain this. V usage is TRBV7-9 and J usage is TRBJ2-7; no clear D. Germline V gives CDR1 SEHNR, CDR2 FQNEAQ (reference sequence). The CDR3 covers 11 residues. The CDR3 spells CANSPNYEQYF. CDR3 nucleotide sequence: TGTGCCAACAGCCCCAATTACGAGCAGTACTTC.

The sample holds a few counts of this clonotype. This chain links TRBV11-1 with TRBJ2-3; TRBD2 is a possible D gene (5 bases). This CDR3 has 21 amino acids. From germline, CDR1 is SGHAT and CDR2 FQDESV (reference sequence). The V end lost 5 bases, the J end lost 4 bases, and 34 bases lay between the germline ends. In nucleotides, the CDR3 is TGTGCCAGCAGCATACCGCCCACGGTGGGAGCGGCCACTGTAGGAGCAGATACGCAGTATTTT. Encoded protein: CASSIPPTVGAATVGADTQYF.

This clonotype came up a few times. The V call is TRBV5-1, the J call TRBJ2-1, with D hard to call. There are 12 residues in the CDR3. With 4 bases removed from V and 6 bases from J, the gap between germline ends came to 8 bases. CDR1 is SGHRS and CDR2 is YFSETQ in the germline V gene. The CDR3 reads CASSPDFNEQFF. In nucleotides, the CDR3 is TGCGCCAGCAGCCCCGACTTCAATGAGCAGTTCTTC.

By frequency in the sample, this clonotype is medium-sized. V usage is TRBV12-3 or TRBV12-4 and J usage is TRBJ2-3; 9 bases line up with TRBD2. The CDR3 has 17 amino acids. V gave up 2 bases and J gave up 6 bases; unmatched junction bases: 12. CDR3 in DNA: TGTGCCAGCAGTTTAAAAAGACTAGCGGCCTATGGGGATACGCAGTATTTT. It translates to CASSLKRLAAYGDTQYF.

CDR3 sequence (DNA): TGTGCCAGCAGCCCCTCGGTAGGGGCCACTGAAGCTTTCTTT. This codes for CASSPSVGATEAFF. This chain joins TRBV11-2 and TRBJ1-1, with a tentative D call TRBD1 (5 bases). CDR1 and CDR2 from the germline V gene are SGHAT and FQNNGV. Deletions cut 5 bases from V and 4 bases from J, with 14 bases between. This CDR3 has 14 amino acids.

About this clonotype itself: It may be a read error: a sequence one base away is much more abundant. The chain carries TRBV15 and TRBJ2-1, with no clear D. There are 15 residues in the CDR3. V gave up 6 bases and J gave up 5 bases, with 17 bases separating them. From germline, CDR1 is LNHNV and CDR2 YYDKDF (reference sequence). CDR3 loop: CATRDPSGLDNEQFF. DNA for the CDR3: TGTGCCACCAGGGACCCCTCGGGCCTCGACAATGAGCAGTTCTTC. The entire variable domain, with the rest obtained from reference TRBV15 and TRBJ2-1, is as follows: DAMVIQNPRYQVTQFGKPVTLSCSQTLNHNVMYWYQQKSSQAPKLLFHYYDKDFNNEADTPDNFQSRRPNTSFCFLDIRSPGLGDTAMYLCATRDPSGLDNEQFFGPGTRLTVL.

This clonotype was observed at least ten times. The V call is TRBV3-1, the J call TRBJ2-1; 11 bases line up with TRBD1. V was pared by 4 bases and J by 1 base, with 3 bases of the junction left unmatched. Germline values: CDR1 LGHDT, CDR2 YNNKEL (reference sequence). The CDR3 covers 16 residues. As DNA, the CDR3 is TGTGCCAGCAGCCGGACAGGGGGCGCTTCCTACAATGAGCAGTTCTTC. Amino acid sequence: CASSRTGGASYNEQFF.

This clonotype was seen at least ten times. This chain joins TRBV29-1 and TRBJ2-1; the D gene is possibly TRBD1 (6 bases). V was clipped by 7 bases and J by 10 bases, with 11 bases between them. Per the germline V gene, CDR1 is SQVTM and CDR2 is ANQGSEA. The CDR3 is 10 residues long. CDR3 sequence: CSALRGEQFF. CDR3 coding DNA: TGCAGCGCTCTCAGGGGAGAGCAGTTCTTC.

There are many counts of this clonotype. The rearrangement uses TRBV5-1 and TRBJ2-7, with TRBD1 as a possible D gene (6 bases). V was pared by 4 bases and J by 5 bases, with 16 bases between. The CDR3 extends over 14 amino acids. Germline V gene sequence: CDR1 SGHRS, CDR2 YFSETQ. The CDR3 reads CASSVQGPNNEQYF. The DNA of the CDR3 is TGCGCCAGCAGCGTCCAGGGGCCCAATAACGAGCAGTACTTC.

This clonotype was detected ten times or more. CDR3 DNA: TGCGCCAGCAGCCAAGAGAGTGGGACAGGGCCAGGGGACGAGCAGTACTTC. This encodes CASSQESGTGPGDEQYF. The chain recombines TRBV4-1 with TRBJ2-7, with 9 bases lining up with TRBD1. Per germline, CDR1 MGHRA and CDR2 YSYEKL. V was pared by 0 bases and J by 5 bases, with 11 bases of the junction left unmatched. The CDR3 is made up of 17 amino acids.

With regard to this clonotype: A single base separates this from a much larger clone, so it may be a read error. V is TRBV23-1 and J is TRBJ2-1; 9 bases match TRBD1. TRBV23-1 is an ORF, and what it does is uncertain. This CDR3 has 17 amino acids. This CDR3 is CASSPPGETGGTNERFF. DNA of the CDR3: TGCGCCAGCAGTCCCCCGGGGGAGACAGGGGGGACCAATGAGCGGTTCTTC.

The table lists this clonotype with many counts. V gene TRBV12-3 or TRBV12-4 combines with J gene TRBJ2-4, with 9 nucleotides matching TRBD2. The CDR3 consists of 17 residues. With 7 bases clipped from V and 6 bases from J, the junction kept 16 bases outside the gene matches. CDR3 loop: CASTLISASGTLNIQYF. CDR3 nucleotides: TGTGCCAGCACCTTGATCTCGGCTAGCGGGACTTTAAACATTCAGTACTTC.